These T cell receptor beta chains were read from a single sample in a study of shared clonotypes between healthy human individuals. Produced via immunoSEQ multiplex PCR; TCRdb's table is partial and in-frame only. The repertoire holds 740,000 or so clones, with around four fifths as singletons. The source material was memory CD4+ T cells sorted from blood. The receptors stem from a woman in her 30s in good health. Each CDR3 is given with its conserved first and last residue. Fields, in order: CDR3 protein, CDR3 DNA, J gene, V gene, clone size, CDR3 length, D gene. D genes are given only for firm matches. Some rows mark clone size as missing; the rest say once, few, many or name a class of expanded clone.

CATPRGPGDEQYF,TGTGCCACCCCTAGGGGACCCGGGGACGAGCAGTACTTC,TRBJ2-7,TRBV7-9,-,13,-
CSVVNFGGDKTQYF,TGCAGCGTTGTGAATTTTGGGGGTGACAAGACCCAGTACTTC,TRBJ2-5,TRBV29-1,few,14,-
CASKLRLAGGEEQYF,TGTGCCAGCAAGTTAAGGCTAGCGGGAGGGGAGGAGCAGTACTTC,TRBJ2-7,TRBV2,-,15,TRBD2
CASSPRAGGGETQYF,TGCGCCAGCAGCCCAAGAGCGGGCGGAGGGGAGACCCAGTACTTC,TRBJ2-5,TRBV5-1,-,15,-
CASSPTGGGNQPQHF,TGTGCCAGCTCCCCGACAGGGGGCGGAAATCAGCCCCAGCATTTT,TRBJ1-5,TRBV18,-,15,TRBD1
CASSLGMLARKNEQFF,TGTGCCAGCAGCTTAGGTATGCTAGCGCGAAAAAATGAGCAGTTCTTC,TRBJ2-1,TRBV7-8,-,16,-
CASSLNGRGETQYF,TGTGCCAGCAGCTTAAACGGGAGAGGAGAGACCCAGTACTTC,TRBJ2-5,TRBV7-9,-,14,-
CASSGEGAVVTEAFF,TGTGCCAGCAGTGGCGAAGGGGCCGTAGTCACTGAAGCTTTCTTT,TRBJ1-1,TRBV2,-,15,-
CASRPGHSNTGELFF,TGTGCCAGCCGACCGGGACACTCGAACACCGGGGAGCTGTTTTTT,TRBJ2-2,TRBV5-6,-,15,-
CASSKTGRSSYEQYF,TGTGCCAGCAGTAAAACAGGGAGAAGCTCCTACGAGCAGTACTTC,TRBJ2-7,TRBV6-6,-,15,-
CASSLTRPQHF,TGTGCCAGCAGCCTTACAAGGCCCCAGCATTTT,TRBJ1-5,TRBV28,-,11,-
CASSLRQGGRQPQHF,TGTGCCAGTAGTTTGCGACAGGGTGGTAGGCAGCCCCAGCATTTT,TRBJ1-5,TRBV19,-,15,TRBD1
CACETGAYEQYF,TGTGCCTGCGAGACAGGGGCTTACGAGCAGTACTTC,TRBJ2-7,TRBV2,few,12,TRBD1
CASSSAGGPDTQYF,TGTGCCAGCAGTTCAGCGGGAGGGCCAGATACGCAGTATTTT,TRBJ2-3,TRBV27,-,14,TRBD2
CASSPSRGSGNQPQHF,TGTGCCAGCTCACCAAGTCGGGGTTCGGGCAATCAGCCCCAGCATTTT,TRBJ1-5,TRBV18,-,16,-
CASSLLVFVSNQPQHF,TGTGCCAGCAGTTTATTAGTTTTCGTTAGCAATCAGCCCCAGCATTTT,TRBJ1-5,TRBV28,-,16,-
CASSRDRVAYNEQFF,TGCGCCAGCAGCCGAGACAGGGTGGCCTACAATGAGCAGTTCTTC,TRBJ2-1,TRBV5-1,many,15,TRBD1
CASSLGVATNEKLFF,TGTGCCAGCAGCTTAGGAGTAGCAACTAATGAAAAACTGTTTTTT,TRBJ1-4,TRBV7-9,-,15,-
CASRGLAGRTDTQYF,TGTGCCAGCAGAGGACTAGCAGGGCGCACAGATACGCAGTATTTT,TRBJ2-3,TRBV2,-,15,TRBD2
CAWSRTSGYQETQYF,TGTGCCTGGAGTCGCACTAGCGGGTACCAAGAGACCCAGTACTTC,TRBJ2-5,TRBV30,-,15,TRBD2
CASSQPPGGGRNGPQHF,TGCGCCAGCAGCCAACCTCCGGGCGGAGGCCGCAATGGCCCCCAGCATTTT,TRBJ1-5,TRBV4-1,-,17,-
CASSELPGGSRSYNEQFF,TGTGCCAGCAGTGAATTACCAGGGGGCTCTAGGTCCTACAATGAGCAGTTCTTC,TRBJ2-1,TRBV25-1,-,18,TRBD1
CASSRVGGQGAEQYF,TGTGCCAGCAGTCGGGTGGGTGGACAGGGGGCCGAGCAGTACTTC,TRBJ2-7,TRBV7-2,-,15,TRBD1
CASSIVGRADTQYF,TGTGCCAGTAGTATTGTAGGGAGGGCGGATACGCAGTATTTT,TRBJ2-3,TRBV19,-,14,TRBD2
CASSLKDSLGGTDTQYF,TGTGCCAGCAGTTTAAAAGACAGTCTGGGGGGCACAGATACGCAGTATTTT,TRBJ2-3,TRBV28,-,17,-
CASSEQVHYGYTF,TGTGCCAGCAGTGAACAGGTCCACTATGGCTACACCTTC,TRBJ1-2,TRBV2,-,13,-
CASSQDGLAGPYEQYF,TGTGCCAGCAGCCAAGATGGGTTAGCGGGTCCCTACGAGCAGTACTTC,TRBJ2-7,TRBV4-2,-,16,TRBD2
CATSRGSSRNEQFF,TGTGCCACCAGCAGAGGTAGCTCCCGTAATGAGCAGTTCTTC,TRBJ2-1,TRBV15,-,14,-
CASSSGQYYQPQHF,TGTGCCAGCAGTTCAGGACAGTACTATCAGCCCCAGCATTTT,TRBJ1-5,TRBV28,-,14,-
CASGGTATSNYGYTF,TGTGCCAGTGGGGGTACCGCGACGTCTAACTATGGCTACACCTTC,TRBJ1-2,TRBV19,once,15,-
CASSESSGGDETQYF,TGCGCCAGCAGTGAGTCTTCGGGCGGGGACGAGACCCAGTACTTC,TRBJ2-5,TRBV10-1,-,15,-
CASSFSGSSYNEQFF,TGTGCCAGCAGCTTTAGCGGGAGCTCCTACAATGAGCAGTTCTTC,TRBJ2-1,TRBV2,-,15,TRBD2
CASSDVARNSGNTIYF,TGTGCCAGCAGTGATGTGGCCAGAAACTCTGGAAACACCATATATTTT,TRBJ1-3,TRBV6-1,-,16,-
CAWSVLSGNTIYF,TGTGCCTGGAGTGTCCTCTCTGGAAACACCATATATTTT,TRBJ1-3,TRBV30,-,13,-
CASSRGQGINQPQHF,TGTGCCAGTAGTAGGGGACAGGGTATTAATCAGCCCCAGCATTTT,TRBJ1-5,TRBV19,once,15,TRBD1
CASRNPKQGGIGYTF,TGTGCCAGCAGAAATCCAAAACAGGGGGGGATTGGCTACACCTTC,TRBJ1-2,TRBV7-2,-,15,TRBD1
CASSLGTGEGQPQHF,TGTGCCAGCAGCTTAGGGACAGGGGAGGGTCAGCCCCAGCATTTT,TRBJ1-5,TRBV7-9,-,15,TRBD1
CASSLDSSGNTIYF,TGTGCCAGCAGCTTAGACAGCTCTGGAAACACCATATATTTT,TRBJ1-3,TRBV13,-,14,-
CASSPPGQPNGYTF,TGTGCCAGCTCACCACCGGGACAGCCTAATGGCTACACCTTC,TRBJ1-2,TRBV18,-,14,TRBD1
CASTGGEIGYNEQFF,TGTGCCAGCACGGGAGGGGAGATCGGCTACAATGAGCAGTTCTTC,TRBJ2-1,TRBV6-5,-,15,TRBD2
CASSLRQGSYEQYF,TGTGCCAGCAGCTTACGACAGGGCTCCTACGAGCAGTACTTC,TRBJ2-7,TRBV11-3,few,14,TRBD1
CASSPGPGLETQYF,TGTGCCAGCAGTCCCGGTCCGGGATTAGAGACCCAGTACTTC,TRBJ2-5,TRBV6-1,-,14,-
CASSPTGGRANYGYTF,TGTGCCAGCAGCCCGACCGGGGGTCGGGCAAACTATGGCTACACCTTC,TRBJ1-2,TRBV5-5,-,16,-
CASSIVEYDTQYF,TGTGCCAGCAGCATTGTTGAATACGATACGCAGTATTTT,TRBJ2-3,TRBV7-9,-,13,-
CAISESGTAGNTIYF,TGTGCCATCAGTGAGTCGGGGACAGCCGGAAACACCATATATTTT,TRBJ1-3,TRBV10-3,-,15,TRBD1
CASSLERDSRRPDTQYF,TGTGCCAGCAGCTTGGAACGGGACAGCCGCCGTCCGGATACGCAGTATTTT,TRBJ2-3,TRBV5-6,-,17,TRBD1